This entry describes one T cell receptor (beta chain). This table comes from immunoSEQ multiplex PCR, and its TCRdb copy is limited to in-frame clones, with some not included. The table has 130,000 or so clones, around nine tenths seen once; the top ten hold approximately 1.4%. This sample was included in a study of blood T cell repertoires in COVID-19. Trimming took off 6 bases at V and 5 bases at J, with 11 bases between the two ends. The CDR3 sequence is 13 residues long. Germline values: CDR1 KGHSH, CDR2 LQKENI. The clonotype comes from a human donor in a cohort sampled during active COVID-19. J is TRBJ1-5 and V is TRBV18; D is ambiguous. The sample taken for sequencing was peripheral blood. The CDR3 protein is CASSANNDQPQHF. CDR3 in DNA: TGTGCCAGCTCGGCCAACAATGATCAGCCCCAGCATTTT.